Here is one T cell receptor (beta chain) with its context. Its cognate antigen has yet to be identified. Base qualities are missing; no much larger clone stands one base away. The library relied on the immunoSEQ multiplex PCR assay. Drawn from immuneACCESS, this table holds only the in-frame rearrangements with V and J called that TCRdb kept. Clones are partly lost; checked studies trace under half to an unresolved V gene and leave the rest unexplained. A total of about 170,000 clones appear in this sample, roughly 94% of them only once. In total, the top ten clones hold 1.1% to 1.5% of the sample. These data are taken from a study of control samples from healthy donors and cancer patients (dated by TCRdb to 2018 to 2021). Taken from cysteine to phenylalanine, the CDR3 has 16 residues. The CDR3 DNA has 48 bases and is translated from base 1. The germline V gene specifies MDHEN as CDR1 and SYDVKM as CDR2. V gives up 7 bases and J gives up 2 bases, and the segment between their germline ends measures 18 bases.

Recombination connected TRBV28 to TRBJ1-5; 5 matching bases give a weak D call of TRBD1. This clonotype was obtained from a woman younger than 30 in good health. Sequencing input: blood. The nucleotide sequence reads as follows: TGTGCCAGCACTTTCCCTCAGGGAGGAGGCAATCAGCCCCAGCATTTT. It translates as CASTFPQGGGNQPQHF.